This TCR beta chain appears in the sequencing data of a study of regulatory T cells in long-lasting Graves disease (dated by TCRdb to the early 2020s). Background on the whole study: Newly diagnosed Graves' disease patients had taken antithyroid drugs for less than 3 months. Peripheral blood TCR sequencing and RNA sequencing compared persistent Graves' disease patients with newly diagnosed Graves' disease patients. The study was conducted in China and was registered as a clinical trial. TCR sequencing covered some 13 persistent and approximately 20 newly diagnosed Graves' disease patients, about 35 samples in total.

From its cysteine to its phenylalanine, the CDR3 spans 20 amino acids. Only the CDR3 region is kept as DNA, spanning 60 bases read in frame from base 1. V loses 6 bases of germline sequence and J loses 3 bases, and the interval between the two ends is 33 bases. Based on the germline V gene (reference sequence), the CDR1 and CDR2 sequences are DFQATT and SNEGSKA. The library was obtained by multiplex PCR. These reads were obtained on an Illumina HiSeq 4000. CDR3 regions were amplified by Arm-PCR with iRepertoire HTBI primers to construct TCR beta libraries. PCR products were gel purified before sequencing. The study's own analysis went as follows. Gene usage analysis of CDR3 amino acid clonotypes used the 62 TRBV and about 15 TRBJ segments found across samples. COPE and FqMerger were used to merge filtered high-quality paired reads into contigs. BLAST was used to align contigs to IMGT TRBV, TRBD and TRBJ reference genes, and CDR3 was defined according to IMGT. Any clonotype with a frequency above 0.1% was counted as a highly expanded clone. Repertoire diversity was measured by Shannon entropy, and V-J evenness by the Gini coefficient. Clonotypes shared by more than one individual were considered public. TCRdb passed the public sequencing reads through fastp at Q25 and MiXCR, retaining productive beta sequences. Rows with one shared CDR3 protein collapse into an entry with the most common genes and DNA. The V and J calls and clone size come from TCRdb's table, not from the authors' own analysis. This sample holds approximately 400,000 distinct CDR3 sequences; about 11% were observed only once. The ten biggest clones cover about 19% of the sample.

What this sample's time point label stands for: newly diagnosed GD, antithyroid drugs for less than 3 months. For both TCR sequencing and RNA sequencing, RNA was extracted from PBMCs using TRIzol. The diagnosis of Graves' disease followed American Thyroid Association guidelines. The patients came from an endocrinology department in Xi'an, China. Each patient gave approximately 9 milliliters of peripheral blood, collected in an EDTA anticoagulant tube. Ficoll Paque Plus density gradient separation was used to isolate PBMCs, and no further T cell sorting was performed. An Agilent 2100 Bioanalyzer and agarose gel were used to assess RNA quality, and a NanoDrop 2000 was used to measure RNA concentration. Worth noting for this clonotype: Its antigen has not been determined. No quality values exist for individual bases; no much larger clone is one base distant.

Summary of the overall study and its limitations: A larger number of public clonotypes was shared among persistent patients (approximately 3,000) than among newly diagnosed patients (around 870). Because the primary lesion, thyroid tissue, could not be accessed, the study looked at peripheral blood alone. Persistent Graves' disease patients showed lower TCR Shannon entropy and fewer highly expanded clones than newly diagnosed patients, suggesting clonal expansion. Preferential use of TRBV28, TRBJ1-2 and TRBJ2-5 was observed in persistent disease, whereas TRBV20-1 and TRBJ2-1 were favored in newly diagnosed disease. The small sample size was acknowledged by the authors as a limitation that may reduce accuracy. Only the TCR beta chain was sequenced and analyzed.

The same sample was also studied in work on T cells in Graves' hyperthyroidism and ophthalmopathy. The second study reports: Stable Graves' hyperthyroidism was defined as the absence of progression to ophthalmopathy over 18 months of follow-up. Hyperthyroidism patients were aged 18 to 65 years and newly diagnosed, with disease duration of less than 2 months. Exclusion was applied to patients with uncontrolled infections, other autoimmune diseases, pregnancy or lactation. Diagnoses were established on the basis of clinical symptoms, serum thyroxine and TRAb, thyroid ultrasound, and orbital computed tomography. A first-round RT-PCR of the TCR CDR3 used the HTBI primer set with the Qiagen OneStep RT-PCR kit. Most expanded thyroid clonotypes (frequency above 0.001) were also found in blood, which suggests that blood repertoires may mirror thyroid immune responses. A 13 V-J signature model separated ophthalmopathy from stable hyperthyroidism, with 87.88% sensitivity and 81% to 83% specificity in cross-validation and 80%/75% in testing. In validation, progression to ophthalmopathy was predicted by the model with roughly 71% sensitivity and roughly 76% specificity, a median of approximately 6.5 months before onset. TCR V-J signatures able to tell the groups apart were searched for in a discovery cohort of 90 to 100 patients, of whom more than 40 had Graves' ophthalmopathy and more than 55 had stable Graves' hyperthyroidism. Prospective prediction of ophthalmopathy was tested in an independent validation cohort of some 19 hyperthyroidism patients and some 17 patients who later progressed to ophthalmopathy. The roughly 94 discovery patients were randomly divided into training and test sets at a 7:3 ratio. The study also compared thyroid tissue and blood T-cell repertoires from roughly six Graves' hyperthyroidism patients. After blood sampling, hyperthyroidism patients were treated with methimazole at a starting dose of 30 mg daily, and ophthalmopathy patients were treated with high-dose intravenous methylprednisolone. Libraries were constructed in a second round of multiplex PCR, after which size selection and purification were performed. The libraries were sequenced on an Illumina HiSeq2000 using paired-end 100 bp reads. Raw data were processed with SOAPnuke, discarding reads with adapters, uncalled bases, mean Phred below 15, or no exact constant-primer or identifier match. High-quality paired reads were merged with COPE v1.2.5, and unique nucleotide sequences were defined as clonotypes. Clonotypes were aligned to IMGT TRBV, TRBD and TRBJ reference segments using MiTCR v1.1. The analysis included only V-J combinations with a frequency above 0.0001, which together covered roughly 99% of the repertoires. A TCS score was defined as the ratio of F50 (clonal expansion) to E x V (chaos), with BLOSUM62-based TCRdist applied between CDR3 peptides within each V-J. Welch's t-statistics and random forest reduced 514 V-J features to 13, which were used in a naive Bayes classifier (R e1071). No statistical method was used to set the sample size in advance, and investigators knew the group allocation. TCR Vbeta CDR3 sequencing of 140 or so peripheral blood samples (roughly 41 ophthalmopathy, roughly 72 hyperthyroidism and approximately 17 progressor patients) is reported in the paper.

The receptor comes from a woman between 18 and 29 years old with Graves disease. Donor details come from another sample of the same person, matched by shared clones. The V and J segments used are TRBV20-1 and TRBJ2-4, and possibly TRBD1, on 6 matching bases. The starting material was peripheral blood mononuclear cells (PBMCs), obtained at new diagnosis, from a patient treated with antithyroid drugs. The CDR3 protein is CSALIRTATLPFWVKNIQYF. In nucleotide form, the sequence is TGCAGTGCCCTAATAAGGACAGCGACTCTACCTTTCTGGGTCAAAAACATTCAGTACTTC.